This T cell receptor (beta chain) was captured by sequencing in a study of early T cells in non-severe SARS-CoV-2 infection. Study details: The chains were unpaired, and the sequenced material was bulk RNA from unsorted whole blood. The study, taken as a whole, reports: Matches to VDJdb favored anti-spike CD8 responses and missed private and CD4 specificities.

For this clonotype: The antigen is unknown.

This CDR3 comprises 15 residues. Between the trimmed V and J ends, which lost 4 bases and 1 base, there was a span of 13 bases. Unique molecular identifiers were added to individual cDNA molecules. TCRdb re-called the 5' RACE reads with MiXCR, one entry per CDR3 protein. The data contain 70,000 to 90,000 distinct CDR3 sequences, just under 15% of them singletons. Sequenced sample: whole blood. This sequence joins TRBV12-3 or TRBV12-4 and TRBJ2-5; a weak D match, TRBD1 (5 bases). The TCR was taken from an adult who was a healthcare worker with PCR-confirmed SARS-CoV-2 infection or an uninfected control (not recorded which). Here the CDR3 DNA reads TGTGCCAGCAGTTCCCATGTAGGGGTCCAAGAGACCCAGTACTTC. Translating it yields CASSSHVGVQETQYF.